The subject of this entry is one TCR beta chain. Its specificity is not known. Primers: 60 Vbeta forward and 13 Jbeta reverse. The table came from immunoSEQ multiplex PCR; TCRdb's copy has only in-frame clones and leaves some out. The sample gives about 130,000 clones, under 85% of which show up once; 9.5% to 15% is in the top ten. This entry comes from a study of cytomegalovirus exposure and HLA in healthy donors. Across the study: Earlier, about 179 million T cells were analyzed, and around 100 million unique TCR beta sequences were found among them.

Germline V CDR1 and CDR2: SGHVS, FNYEAQ. This CDR3 has 15 amino acids. V lost 1 base to trimming and J lost 3 bases, with 11 bases between them. Findings and limits, study-wide: Later on, an analysis showed TCR association rates differing by HLA locus, with DRB1 the most and HLA-C the fewest.

Each donor's status was that of a healthy bone marrow donor. The chain carries TRBV7-6 and TRBJ2-3; D uncertain. Material for sequencing was PBMCs. This TCR derives from a woman between 35 and 50 years old in good health and CMV-seropositive. The CDR3 loop is CASSLVLGSTDTQYF. The DNA of the CDR3 is TGTGCCAGCAGCTTAGTTTTGGGCTCTACAGATACGCAGTATTTT.